These 14 T cell receptor beta chains came from one sample sequenced in a study of cytomegalovirus exposure and HLA in healthy donors. A multiplex PCR was run with 60 Vbeta primers and 13 Jbeta primers. Sequenced by immunoSEQ multiplex PCR; TCRdb stores in-frame clones only, minus some. The table includes 230,000 or so clones, about 93% detected once. Sequenced: PBMCs. The receptor source for this set is a girl aged 2-15 years in good health and CMV-seronegative.

The chain links TRBV28 to TRBJ1-5; D call uncertain. Germline V lookup: CDR1 MDHEN, CDR2 SYDVKM. The ends were cut back, 6 bases at V and 3 bases at J, with 15 bases in the middle. CDR3 length: 15 residues. The CDR3 loop is CASSPLGEFNQPQHF. In nucleotides, the CDR3 is TGTGCCAGCAGCCCTTTGGGAGAGTTCAATCAGCCCCAGCATTTT. Full variable domain (outside the CDR3, taken from reference TRBV28 and TRBJ1-5): DVKVTQSSRYLVKRTGEKVFLECVQDMDHENMFWYRQDPGLGLRLIYFSYDVKMKEKGDIPEGYSVSREKKERFSLILESASTNQTSMYLCASSPLGEFNQPQHFGDGTRLSIL.

The rearrangement uses TRBV6-5 and TRBJ1-5, with D possibly TRBD1 on 5 matching bases. Germline V gene sequence: CDR1 MNHEY, CDR2 SVGAGI. This CDR3 contains 14 residues. The V end was cut by 5 bases, the J end by 1 base, with 9 bases between. In DNA form, the CDR3 reads TGTGCCAGCAGTGAGCGGGACAGCAATCAGCCCCAGCATTTT. Translation: CASSERDSNQPQHF.

V usage is TRBV11-2 and J usage is TRBJ2-7; D may be TRBD2 (6 bases). V lost 0 bases to trimming and J lost 2 bases, with 17 bases between them. The CDR3 covers 17 residues. The germline CDR1 and CDR2 sequences are SGHAT and FQNNGV. The CDR3 spells CASSLDGPPGDPYEQYF. CDR3 nucleotide sequence: TGTGCCAGCAGCTTAGATGGGCCCCCGGGAGACCCCTACGAGCAGTACTTC. Full variable domain (rest looked up from reference TRBV11-2 and TRBJ2-7): EAGVAQSPRYKIIEKRQSVAFWCNPISGHATLYWYQQILGQGPKLLIQFQNNGVVDDSQLPKDRFSAERLKGVDSTLKIQPAKLEDSAVYLCASSLDGPPGDPYEQYFGPGTRLTVT.

V gene TRBV7-9 combines with J gene TRBJ1-6; no reliable D call. The CDR3 extends over 15 amino acids. From germline, CDR1 is SEHNR and CDR2 FQNEAQ (reference sequence). Trimming removed 5 bases at V and 7 bases at J, with 15 bases between. The CDR3 bases are TGTGCCAGCAGCCCCCCGGGTTCTAACAATTCACCCCTCCACTTT. Protein: CASSPPGSNNSPLHF.

This clone was seen just once. J is TRBJ1-6 and V is TRBV19, with TRBD1 matching 8 bases. The CDR3 is 16 residues long. The germline V gene encodes CDR1 LNHDA and CDR2 SQIVND (reference sequence). V was pared by 4 bases and J by 8 bases, with 10 bases of the junction left unmatched. The CDR3: CASSRTDRVQDSPLHF. CDR3 bases: TGTGCCAGTAGTAGAACGGACAGGGTGCAGGATTCACCCCTCCACTTT.

The rearrangement joins TRBV14 to TRBJ1-1; 8 bases match TRBD1. Germline assignment: CDR1 SGHDN and CDR2 FVKESK. The CDR3 runs to 15 residues. V gave up 3 bases and J gave up 3 bases; unmatched junction bases: 6. CDR3 nucleotides: TGTGCCAGCAGCCAGTATCAGGGGGCAGACACTGAAGCTTTCTTT. It encodes CASSQYQGADTEAFF.

This chain joins TRBV7-9 and TRBJ2-2, with 11 positions matching TRBD1. The CDR3 loop spans 16 amino acids. Germline V gene data show CDR1 as SEHNR and CDR2 as FQNEAQ (reference sequence). V lost 3 bases to trimming and J lost 6 bases; unmatched junction nucleotides: 6. As DNA, the CDR3 is TGTGCCAGCAGCTTGACCGGGACAGGGGGATCCGGGGAGCTGTTTTTT. Translated: CASSLTGTGGSGELFF.

The genes are TRBV5-4 and TRBJ2-7; 10 positions match TRBD1. The CDR3 spans 14 residues. V shed 0 bases, J shed 3 bases, and the junction held 0 bases outside the gene matches. Germline V gene lookup returns CDR1 SGHNT and CDR2 YYREEE (reference sequence). CDR3 loop: CASSLGTGGYEQYF. Written as DNA, the CDR3 is TGTGCCAGCAGCTTGGGGACAGGGGGCTACGAGCAGTACTTC.

A note on this clone: In the same sample, other DNA sequences code for this CDR3. The chain is built from TRBV27 and TRBJ2-7; 10 positions agree with TRBD2. Trimming removed 0 bases from V and 7 bases from J; junction bases left unmatched: 6. The CDR3 length is 15 residues. The germline V gene has CDR1 MNHEY and CDR2 SMNVEV (reference sequence). The DNA of the CDR3 is TGTGCCAGCAGTTTATCGGGAGCGGGAGGGCAAGAGCAGTACTTC. It yields the protein CASSLSGAGGQEQYF.

This clone is a singleton in its sample. This sequence joins TRBV30 and TRBJ2-7; 8 bases are shared with TRBD2. The junction had 7 bases not matched to a gene; V was cut back by 4 bases and J by 2 bases. Germline loops: CDR1 GTSNPN, CDR2 SVGIG (reference sequence). This CDR3 is 14 amino acids long. The CDR3 region has the DNA TGTGCCTGGACTCGGGCGGGGGGAACCTACGAGCAGTACTTC. Protein: CAWTRAGGTYEQYF.

The chain recombines TRBV30 with TRBJ2-5, with 7 nucleotides matching TRBD1. V lost 0 bases, J lost 4 bases, and 2 bases stayed unmatched. In germline, CDR1 is GTSNPN, CDR2 SVGIG (reference sequence). This CDR3 has 13 residues. CDR3 nucleotide sequence: TGTGCCTGGAGTGTAAGGGGGCTAGAGACCCAGTACTTC. Protein product: CAWSVRGLETQYF. The variable domain in full, with the rest retrieved from reference TRBV30 and TRBJ2-5, is SQTIHQWPATLVQPVGSPLSLECTVEGTSNPNLYWYRQAAGRGLQLLFYSVGIGQISSEVPQNLSASRPQDRQFILSSKKLLLSDSGFYLCAWSVRGLETQYFGPGTRLLVL.

The genes are TRBV5-5 and TRBJ2-7; D perhaps matches TRBD1 (6 bases). Germline V CDR1 and CDR2: SGHKS, YYEKEE (reference sequence). The CDR3 is made up of 15 amino acids. Trimming left V 0 bases short and J 4 bases short, with 14 bases between. For the CDR3, the DNA is TGTGCCAGCAGCTTGGCACAGGGTTTAATTTACGAGCAGTACTTC. Translating gives CASSLAQGLIYEQYF.

The genes are TRBV7-3 and TRBJ2-1; TRBD2 aligns across 13 bases. CDR3 length: 15 amino acids. Unmatched junction bases numbered 4, after V lost 5 bases and J lost 6 bases. Germline V CDR1 and CDR2: SGHTA, FQGTGA. In DNA form, the CDR3 reads TGTGCCAGCAGCCCTACTAGCGGGGGGGCCAATGAGCAGTTCTTC. It yields the protein CASSPTSGGANEQFF. The variable domain in full, completed from reference TRBV7-3 and TRBJ2-1, reads GAGVSQTPSNKVTEKGKYVELRCDPISGHTALYWYRQSLGQGPEFLIYFQGTGAADDSGLPNDRFFAVRPEGSVSTLKIQRTERGDSAVYLCASSPTSGGANEQFFGPGTRLTVL.

The chain links TRBV9 to TRBJ2-2, with D unresolved. V shed 3 bases and J shed 6 bases, with 12 bases lying between them. This CDR3 spans 14 amino acids. Per germline, CDR1 SGDLS and CDR2 YYNGEE. DNA for the CDR3: TGTGCCAGCAGCGAGCGCCCATTGCCCGGGGAGCTGTTTTTT. Translating gives CASSERPLPGELFF.